The next 22 T cell receptor beta chains were all read from a single sample in a study of STAT5B mutations in CD4+ large granular lymphocyte leukemia. The assay was immunoSEQ multiplex PCR, and TCRdb's table has in-frame clones only and misses some. The sample holds around 20,000 clones; roughly 80% are singletons and the top ten take 8.6%. The material sequenced was CD4+ T cells from blood buffy coats. The receptors derive from a human donor in good health.

To note about this clone: The limits of the CDR3 on the DNA are not certain, so only TCRdb's listed CDR3 is given. CDR3: CASSSVGSGANVLTF. The rearrangement links TRBV21-1 to TRBJ2-6; TRBD2, the D gene given by the table, was not confirmed from the DNA. TRBV21-1 is tagged as a pseudogene. With termini counted, the CDR3 has 15 amino acids.

V and J are TRBV30 and TRBJ1-3, with D unresolved. The CDR3 runs to 11 residues. V dropped 0 bases and J dropped 7 bases, with 4 bases sitting between them. The germline V gene encodes CDR1 GTSNPN and CDR2 SVGIG (reference sequence). In DNA, the CDR3 is TGTGCCTGGAGTGTGGCCAACACCATATATTTT. Residues: CAWSVANTIYF.

There are a few counts of this clone. The chain links TRBV12-5 to TRBJ1-5, with D tentatively TRBD1 (6 bases). The CDR3 sequence is 17 residues long. The V gene lost 2 bases and the J gene lost 0 bases, with 14 bases spanning the gap. CDR1 is LGHNT, CDR2 FRNRAP, per germline. DNA of the CDR3: TGTGCTAGTGGTTTGCCCCGGGACATTTATAGCAATCAGCCCCAGCATTTT. Its protein product is CASGLPRDIYSNQPQHF. The full variable domain, its missing parts supplied by reference TRBV12-5 and TRBJ1-5, is DARVTQTPRHKVTEMGQEVTMRCQPILGHNTVFWYRQTMMQGLELLAYFRNRAPLDDSGMPKDRFSAEMPDATLATLKIQPSEPRDSAVYFCASGLPRDIYSNQPQHFGDGTRLSIL.

This chain links TRBV4-3 with TRBJ2-5, with 10 bases identical to TRBD2. Matching the DNA end better, TRBJ2-7 makes the J call doubtful. CDR1 and CDR2 from the germline V gene are LGHNA and YSLEER. CDR3 size: 14 residues. The CDR3 here is CASSSSGSGYEQYF. For the CDR3, the DNA is TGCGCCAGCAGCTCTAGCGGGAGTGGATACGAGCAGTACTTC.

The chain is built from TRBV6-5 and TRBJ2-5; D gene uncertain. Trimming removed 6 bases at V and 4 bases at J, with 15 bases between. CDR1 and CDR2 (germline): MNHEY, SVGAGI. The CDR3 is 14 amino acids. In DNA, the CDR3 is TGTGCCAGCAGCCTCGGGCGGAAAGCAGAGACCCAGTACTTC. Translated: CASSLGRKAETQYF.

The chain has TRBV6-1 and TRBJ2-7, with D tentatively TRBD2 (5 bases). This CDR3 contains 14 residues. Germline V gene data show CDR1 as MNHNS and CDR2 as SASEGT. V dropped 5 bases and J dropped 2 bases, with 13 bases sitting between them. The CDR3 coding sequence is TGTGCCAGCAGTCGGACTCTCAATACCTACGAGCAGTACTTC. It encodes CASSRTLNTYEQYF.

This sequence joins TRBV7-8 and TRBJ2-5; D ambiguous. The J call may be faulty, since TRBJ2-7 better matches the DNA end. CDR3 length: 14 amino acids. Germline CDR1 reads SGHVS; CDR2 reads FQNEAQ. The CDR3 reads CASSPLLSTYEQYF. DNA of the CDR3: TGTGCCAGCAGCCCCCTACTAAGCACCTACGAGCAGTACTTC.

The rearrangement uses TRBV7-8 and TRBJ2-5, with 8 bases identical to TRBD2. CDR1 SGHVS and CDR2 FQNEAQ come from the germline V gene. This CDR3 is built from 15 residues. The CDR3 protein is CATRDGGARVETQYF. In DNA, the CDR3 is TGTGCAACTCGGGACGGGGGGGCGCGTGTTGAGACCCAGTACTTC.

The rearrangement links TRBV28 to TRBJ2-5, with a tentative D call TRBD1 (5 bases). The end of the DNA aligns better with TRBJ2-7, so the J call may be wrong. Germline values: CDR1 MDHEN, CDR2 SYDVKM. This CDR3 has 15 residues. The CDR3: CASSPGAGPSYEQYF. DNA of the CDR3: TGTGCCAGCAGTCCCGGAGCAGGGCCTTCCTACGAGCAGTACTTC.

J is TRBJ2-7 and V is TRBV4-1; tentative D call: TRBD2 (5 bases). Germline V gene lookup returns CDR1 MGHRA and CDR2 YSYEKL. V lost 3 bases, J lost 7 bases, and 25 bases lay in between. The CDR3 runs to 17 residues. CDR3 sequence reads: CASSQLTQRTSPSEQYF. CDR3 in DNA: TGCGCCAGCAGCCAGCTAACCCAGCGGACCTCTCCATCAGAGCAGTACTTC.

V and J are TRBV19 and TRBJ1-3; D is ambiguous. CDR3 length: 14 amino acids. Germline CDR1 LNHDA, CDR2 SQIVND (reference sequence). Trimming took 2 bases from V and 0 from J, leaving 5 bases between them. The CDR3 DNA reads TGTGCCAGTAGTATATCCCACTCTGGAAACACCATATATTTT. Translation gives CASSISHSGNTIYF.

The V call is TRBV28, the J call TRBJ1-3; 8 nucleotides match TRBD1. The CDR3 has 18 amino acids. Germline trimming cut 5 bases from V and 4 bases from J; bases unmatched to any gene: 16. The germline gives CDR1 MDHEN, CDR2 SYDVKM. The DNA of the CDR3 is TGTGCCAGCAGTCTACCCCTCCCCGCAGGGGGCGCCGGAAACACCATATATTTT. Encoded protein: CASSLPLPAGGAGNTIYF.

V usage is TRBV7-2 and J usage is TRBJ1-4; maybe TRBD1 (5 bases). Germline V gives CDR1 SGHTA, CDR2 FQGNSA. The CDR3 runs 14 residues. V gave up 3 bases and J gave up 5 bases, with 10 bases separating them. Here the CDR3 reads CASSFRGRNEKLFF. As DNA, the CDR3 is TGTGCCAGCAGCTTTAGGGGACGGAATGAAAAACTGTTTTTT.

V is TRBV28 and J is TRBJ1-4; no firm D call. Trimming took off 5 bases at V and 5 bases at J, with 18 bases between the two ends. Germline V gives CDR1 MDHEN, CDR2 SYDVKM. The CDR3 has 16 amino acids. Here the CDR3 reads CASSTRRPQGNEKLFF. The CDR3 DNA sequence: TGTGCCAGCAGTACTCGACGACCCCAAGGAAATGAAAAACTGTTTTTT.

In its sample, this clone was seen once. The chain combines TRBV21-1 with TRBJ1-2; the table's TRBD1 call for D was not verified on the DNA. TRBV21-1 is a pseudogene. There are 20 residues in the CDR3. CDR3 loop: CASSKSPSSFSNPGAYGYTF. In DNA, the CDR3 is TGTGCCAGCAGCAAAAGTCCTTCGTCTTTCTCTAATCCAGGGGCCTATGGCTACACCTTC.

The chain links TRBV29-1 to TRBJ1-5; 7 positions match TRBD1. The CDR3 runs to 14 residues. The V segment lost 6 bases and the J segment 5 bases; nucleotides outside the gene matches: 10. The V gene's germline CDR1 is SQVTM and CDR2 ANQGSEA. Here the CDR3 DNA reads TGCAGCGTAGGGGACAGACCTAAATATCAGCCCCAGCATTTT. This codes for CSVGDRPKYQPQHF. Together with reference TRBV29-1 and TRBJ1-5, the CDR3 gives the full variable domain: SAVISQKPSRDICQRGTSLTIQCQVDSQVTMMFWYRQQPGQSLTLIATANQGSEATYESGFVIDKFPISRPNLTFSTLTVSNMSPEDSSIYLCSVGDRPKYQPQHFGDGTRLSIL.

This chain links TRBV28 with TRBJ2-7; TRBD1 aligns across 7 bases. The CDR3 is 13 residues long. The V gene end was trimmed by 5 bases and the J gene end by 6 bases; junction bases not matched to a gene: 7. Per the germline V gene, CDR1 is MDHEN and CDR2 is SYDVKM. The CDR3 loop reads CASSQDRAREQYF. The DNA of the CDR3 is TGTGCCAGCAGTCAAGACAGGGCTCGCGAGCAGTACTTC. Full variable domain (rest looked up from reference TRBV28 and TRBJ2-7): DVKVTQSSRYLVKRTGEKVFLECVQDMDHENMFWYRQDPGLGLRLIYFSYDVKMKEKGDIPEGYSVSREKKERFSLILESASTNQTSMYLCASSQDRAREQYFGPGTRLTVT.

The chain links TRBV2 to TRBJ1-1; the D is unclear. Germline CDR1 and CDR2: SNHLY and FYNNEI. Trimming shortened V by 6 bases and J by 1 base, and 9 bases separated the two germline ends. This CDR3 has 13 amino acids. CDR3 in DNA: TGTGCCAGCAGACCGACATGGAACACTGAAGCTTTCTTT. Translation gives CASRPTWNTEAFF. The entire variable domain, with the rest obtained from reference TRBV2 and TRBJ1-1, is as follows: EPEVTQTPSHQVTQMGQEVILRCVPISNHLYFYWYRQILGQKVEFLVSFYNNEISEKSEIFDDQFSVERPDGSNFTLKIRSTKLEDSAMYFCASRPTWNTEAFFGQGTRLTVV.

The chain couples TRBV5-1 to TRBJ2-5, with 7 bases lining up with TRBD1. The CDR3 contains 13 residues. V trimming: 4 bases; J trimming: 5 bases; junction bases outside the gene matches: 5. Germline V gene data show CDR1 as SGHRS and CDR2 as YFSETQ. CDR3 DNA: TGCGCCAGCAGCGAAACAGGGGCGGAGACCCAGTACTTC. Translating it yields CASSETGAETQYF.

The chain is built from TRBV10-3 and TRBJ2-3, with D perhaps TRBD2 (6 bases). V shed 7 bases and J shed 0 bases, with 17 bases lying between them. The V gene's germline CDR1 is ENHRY and CDR2 SYGVKD. The CDR3 loop spans 16 amino acids. The CDR3 nucleotides are TGTGCCATCACCTCCGGGGGAGACCCTAGCACAGATACGCAGTATTTT. Its translation is CAITSGGDPSTDTQYF.

The chain employs TRBV27 and TRBJ1-2; D gene unclear. The CDR3 spans 13 residues. The V gene lost 5 bases and the J gene lost 5 bases, with 12 bases spanning the gap. The V gene's germline CDR1 is MNHEY and CDR2 SMNVEV (reference sequence). The CDR3 bases are TGTGCCAGCAGTCCAGATGGGGAGTATGGCTACACCTTC. It translates to CASSPDGEYGYTF.

The J gene is TRBJ1-4, the V gene TRBV11-1; 8 bases agree with TRBD1. The CDR3 is 14 amino acids. Germline-derived CDR1 and CDR2 are SGHAT and FQDESV (reference sequence). Trimming took 6 bases from V and 5 from J; bases not matched to a gene: 5. The CDR3 here is CASSYRGKNEKLFF. The DNA of the CDR3 is TGTGCCAGCAGTTACAGGGGGAAGAATGAAAAACTGTTTTTT.